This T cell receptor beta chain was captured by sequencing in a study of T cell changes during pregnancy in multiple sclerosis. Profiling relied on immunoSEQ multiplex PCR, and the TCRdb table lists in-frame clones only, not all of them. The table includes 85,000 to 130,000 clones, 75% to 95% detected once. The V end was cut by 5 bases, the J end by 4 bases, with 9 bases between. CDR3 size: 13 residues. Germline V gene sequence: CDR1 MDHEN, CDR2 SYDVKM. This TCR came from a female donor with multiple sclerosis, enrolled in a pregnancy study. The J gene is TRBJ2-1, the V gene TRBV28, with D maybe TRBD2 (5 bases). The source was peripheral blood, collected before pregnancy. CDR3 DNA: TGTGCCAGCAGTATGAGGGATTACAATGAGCAGTTCTTC. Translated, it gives CASSMRDYNEQFF.